Presented here are 22 T cell receptor beta chains from one specimen sequenced in a study of blood T cells in healthy people across ages (dated by TCRdb to between 2014 and 2016). The library was prepared using 5' RACE. Sequencing was performed on an Illumina HiSeq 2500. A second about 7 to 11 cycle PCR used a sample-barcoded 5' primer and a J-beta primer mix. TCRdb cleaned the public reads at Q25 with fastp, built clones with MiXCR and kept in-frame beta chains. When rows share a CDR3 protein, they turn into one entry using the most common DNA and genes. This sample has fewer than 800,000 distinct CDR3 sequences in its table, and 20% to 25% of those were observed once. The top ten hold about 3.6% of the sample. Material for sequencing was blood. The receptors were gathered from a man aged 65-85 years in good health.

This clonotype was counted between two and nine times. The chain carries TRBV20-1 and TRBJ2-3, with TRBD2 matching 8 bases. The CDR3 contains 15 residues. In germline, CDR1 is DFQATT, CDR2 SNEGSKA (reference sequence). Trimming at V came to 3 bases and at J to 1 base, leaving 6 bases not matched to a gene. CDR3 DNA sequence: TGCAGTGCTAGTGGACTAGCCCGCGGCACAGATACGCAGTATTTT. It encodes CSASGLARGTDTQYF.

This clonotype came up a few times. The chain couples TRBV28 to TRBJ1-4; D unresolved. The germline V gene has CDR1 MDHEN and CDR2 SYDVKM. The CDR3 is 16 residues long. V dropped 7 bases and J dropped 0 bases, with 15 bases sitting between them. DNA for the CDR3: TGTGCCAGCACAGTGGACCTTGCAGCAACTAATGAAAAACTGTTTTTT. Protein: CASTVDLAATNEKLFF.

The J gene is TRBJ1-1, the V gene TRBV7-9; perhaps TRBD1 as D (6 bases). This CDR3 is built from 12 residues. Germline V lookup: CDR1 SEHNR, CDR2 FQNEAQ (reference sequence). Between the trimmed V and J ends, which lost 5 bases and 10 bases, there was a span of 14 bases. This CDR3 reads CASSPRQVTAFF. CDR3 DNA: TGTGCCAGCAGCCCGCGACAGGTAACAGCTTTCTTT.

This clonotype was seen more than once but under ten times. One end of the junction is discordant with germline, which a read error may explain. This sequence joins TRBV20-1 and TRBJ1-4; D uncertain. The germline gives CDR1 DFQATT, CDR2 SNEGSKA (reference sequence). The CDR3 is made up of 14 amino acids. The DNA of the CDR3 is TGCAGTGCTAGAGATAGGGTCAGTAATGAAAAACGGTTTTTT. Translation gives CSARDRVSNEKRFF.

This clonotype was picked up many times. This chain links TRBV9 with TRBJ2-7, with 9 nucleotides matching TRBD2. V shed 0 bases, J shed 3 bases, and the junction held 4 bases outside the gene matches. This CDR3 spans 15 amino acids. Germline assignment: CDR1 SGDLS and CDR2 YYNGEE. CDR3 sequence: CASSVGLAGSYEQYF. CDR3 nucleotide sequence: TGTGCCAGCAGCGTAGGGCTAGCGGGAAGCTACGAGCAGTACTTC.

J is TRBJ2-1 and V is TRBV11-1, with 9 nucleotides matching TRBD2. This CDR3 has 16 residues. Germline values: CDR1 SGHAT, CDR2 FQDESV (reference sequence). With 1 base clipped from V and 7 bases from J, the junction kept 8 bases outside the gene matches. CDR3 sequence (DNA): TGTGCCAGCAGCTTAGAGATAGCGGGAGTGAAGAATGAGCAGTTCTTC. Its translation is CASSLEIAGVKNEQFF. Full variable domain (remainder filled in from reference TRBV11-1 and TRBJ2-1): EAEVAQSPRYKITEKSQAVAFWCDPISGHATLYWYRQILGQGPELLVQFQDESVVDDSQLPKDRFSAERLKGVDSTLKIQPAELGDSAMYLCASSLEIAGVKNEQFFGPGTRLTVL.

This clonotype was counted between two and nine times. The CDR3 DNA follows: TGTGCCCTGGGGACAGGAGAGGACGAGCAGTACTTC. Amino acids: CALGTGEDEQYF. The V gene is TRBV19, the J gene TRBJ2-5; 8 bases line up with TRBD1. The J call could be wrong; TRBJ2-7 is a better fit for the DNA end. From germline, CDR1 is LNHDA and CDR2 SQIVND (reference sequence). This CDR3 has 12 residues.

The chain has TRBV4-1 and TRBJ2-5; weak D call: TRBD2 (6 bases). The better agreement between TRBJ2-7 and the DNA end casts doubt on the J call. Germline V gene sequence: CDR1 MGHRA, CDR2 YSYEKL. The length of the CDR3 is 13 residues. The CDR3 sequence: CASSQPGEDEQYF. As DNA, the CDR3 is TGCGCCAGCAGCCAACCGGGAGAGGACGAGCAGTACTTC.

In this sample, this clonotype turned up a few times. The rearrangement joins TRBV20-1 to TRBJ1-2; D gene uncertain. Germline assignment: CDR1 DFQATT and CDR2 SNEGSKA (reference sequence). The CDR3 is 11 amino acids. Trimming stripped 0 bases from V and 8 bases from J, with 7 bases between. The chain's CDR3 is CSARDPGGYTF. The CDR3 nucleotides read TGCAGTGCTAGAGACCCCGGGGGCTACACCTTC.

This clonotype was observed many times. The chain employs TRBV7-3 and TRBJ2-1; 9 nucleotides line up with TRBD1. With 2 bases clipped from V and 8 bases from J, the junction kept 7 bases outside the gene matches. Germline V gene data show CDR1 as SGHTA and CDR2 as FQGTGA. The CDR3 length is 15 residues. The DNA for the CDR3 is TGTGCCAGCAGCTTAGGACAGGGGCCTCTCTATGAGCAGTTCTTC. The encoded protein is CASSLGQGPLYEQFF. The complete variable domain, with remaining parts taken from reference TRBV7-3 and TRBJ2-1, reads GAGVSQTPSNKVTEKGKYVELRCDPISGHTALYWYRQSLGQGPEFLIYFQGTGAADDSGLPNDRFFAVRPEGSVSTLKIQRTERGDSAVYLCASSLGQGPLYEQFFGPGTRLTVL.

This clonotype showed up just a few times. The chain is built from TRBV3-1 and TRBJ2-4; no definite D call. This CDR3 contains 15 residues. V was shortened by 1 base and J by 0 bases, with 7 bases between the two germline ends. The germline CDR1 and CDR2 sequences are LGHDT and YNNKEL (reference sequence). As DNA, the CDR3 is TGTGCCAGCAGCCAAGCCTTGGGAGCCAAAAACATTCAGTACTTC. Its protein is CASSQALGAKNIQYF.

In its sample, this clonotype was seen many times. This chain uses TRBV18 with TRBJ2-4; tentative D call: TRBD1 (6 bases). The germline CDR1 and CDR2 sequences are KGHSH and LQKENI. Trimming took off 2 bases at V and 8 bases at J, with 10 bases between the two ends. CDR3 size: 13 residues. The CDR3 bases are TGTGCCAGCTCACCAAAACAGGGAGACATTCAGTACTTC. It is translated as CASSPKQGDIQYF. The full variable domain, with the rest looked up from reference TRBV18 and TRBJ2-4, is NAGVMQNPRHLVRRRGQEARLRCSPMKGHSHVYWYRQLPEEGLKFMVYLQKENIIDESGMPKERFSAEFPKEGPSILRIQQVVRGDSAAYFCASSPKQGDIQYFGAGTRLSVL.

This clonotype was counted a few times. The CDR3 bases are TGTGCCAGCAGCTCCCTCGGTGATGCGCAGTATTTT. Amino acid sequence: CASSSLGDAQYF. This chain uses TRBV7-2 with TRBJ2-3; D uncertain. Germline CDR1 and CDR2: SGHTA and FQGNSA. There are 12 residues in the CDR3. Trimming shortened V by 4 bases and J by 10 bases, and 12 bases separated the two germline ends.

Only a few counts were recorded for this clonotype. V and J are TRBV29-1 and TRBJ2-3; no definite D call. Germline assignment: CDR1 SQVTM and CDR2 ANQGSEA. The CDR3 sequence is 14 residues long. The V gene lost 0 bases and the J gene lost 0 bases, with 7 bases spanning the gap. CDR3 in DNA: TGCAGCGTTGAAGATCGGTTCAGCACAGATACGCAGTATTTT. Translation: CSVEDRFSTDTQYF.

In this sample, this clonotype turned up a few times. V and J are TRBV20-1 and TRBJ2-1, with unresolved D. Trimming removed 6 bases at V and 4 bases at J, with 13 bases between. Germline loops: CDR1 DFQATT, CDR2 SNEGSKA (reference sequence). The CDR3 extends over 13 amino acids. The DNA of the CDR3 is TGCAGTGCCCCCACGACTGGGTACAATGAGCAGTTCTTC. It codes for CSAPTTGYNEQFF.

This clonotype has more than one count but fewer than ten. The genes are TRBV11-1 and TRBJ2-1; D unclear. CDR1 and CDR2 from the germline V gene are SGHAT and FQDESV (reference sequence). CDR3 size: 12 residues. Trimming took off 1 base at V and 10 bases at J, with 8 bases between the two ends. CDR3 protein: CASSLVGIEQFF. CDR3 DNA sequence: TGTGCCAGCAGCTTAGTGGGTATAGAGCAGTTCTTC.

V gene TRBV28 combines with J gene TRBJ1-4; 9 bases map to TRBD1. Germline V gene data show CDR1 as MDHEN and CDR2 as SYDVKM. The CDR3 is made up of 15 amino acids. V was clipped by 5 bases and J by 7 bases; unmatched bases: 8. The CDR3 sequence is CASSLHGTGSEKLFF. The CDR3 DNA follows: TGTGCCAGCAGTCTACACGGGACAGGGAGTGAAAAACTGTTTTTT.

This clonotype has only a few counts. The rearrangement joins TRBV29-1 to TRBJ2-5; tentatively, D is TRBD1 (6 bases). From germline, CDR1 is SQVTM and CDR2 ANQGSEA. The CDR3 length is 12 residues. The V end was cut by 8 bases, the J end by 1 base, with 11 bases between. The CDR3 loop reads CSFRDTQETQYF. Written as DNA, the CDR3 is TGCAGCTTCCGGGACACCCAAGAGACCCAGTACTTC.

This chain uses TRBV30 with TRBJ1-5; D remains ambiguous. There are 15 residues in the CDR3. Germline V lookup: CDR1 GTSNPN, CDR2 SVGIG (reference sequence). With 2 bases removed from V and 2 bases from J, the gap between germline ends came to 13 bases. The CDR3 region is CAWSFWFLGNQPQHF. Written as DNA, the CDR3 is TGTGCCTGGAGTTTTTGGTTTTTGGGCAATCAGCCCCAGCATTTT.

A few counts support this clonotype. The J gene is TRBJ1-2, the V gene TRBV20-1; 7 nucleotides line up with TRBD1. V lost 1 base, J lost 4 bases, and 6 bases stayed unmatched. Germline-derived CDR1 and CDR2 are DFQATT and SNEGSKA (reference sequence). The CDR3 runs 14 residues. This CDR3 reads CSARAAGGVYGYTF. For the CDR3, the DNA is TGCAGTGCTAGAGCGGCAGGGGGTGTCTATGGCTACACCTTC.

The chain couples TRBV2 to TRBJ2-2; D not certain. This CDR3 comprises 16 residues. Germline V gives CDR1 SNHLY, CDR2 FYNNEI. Trimming removed 4 bases at V and 0 bases at J, with 12 bases between. The CDR3 sequence is CASSVAILSNTGELFF. In DNA, the CDR3 is TGTGCCAGCAGTGTTGCCATACTCTCGAACACCGGGGAGCTGTTTTTT.

In its sample, this clonotype was seen many times. The chain uses TRBV7-2 and TRBJ2-5; D remains unclear. The better agreement between TRBJ2-7 and the DNA end casts doubt on the J call. Germline-derived CDR1 and CDR2 are SGHTA and FQGNSA. CDR3 length: 12 residues. The CDR3 DNA is TGTGCCAGCAGCGTCCTGACCTACGAGCAGTACTTC. The encoded protein is CASSVLTYEQYF.